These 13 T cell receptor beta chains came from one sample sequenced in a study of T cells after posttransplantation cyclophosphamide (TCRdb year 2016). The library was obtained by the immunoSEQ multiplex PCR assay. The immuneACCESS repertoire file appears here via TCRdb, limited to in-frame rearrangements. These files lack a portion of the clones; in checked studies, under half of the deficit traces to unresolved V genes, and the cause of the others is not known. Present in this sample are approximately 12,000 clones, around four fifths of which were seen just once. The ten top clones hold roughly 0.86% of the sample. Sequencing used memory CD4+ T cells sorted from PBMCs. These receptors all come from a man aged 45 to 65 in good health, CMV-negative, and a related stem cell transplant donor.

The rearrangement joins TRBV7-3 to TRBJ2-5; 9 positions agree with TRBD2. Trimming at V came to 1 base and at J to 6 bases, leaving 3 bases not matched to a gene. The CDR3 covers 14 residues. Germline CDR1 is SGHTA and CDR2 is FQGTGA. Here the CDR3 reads CASSLSSGSQTQYF. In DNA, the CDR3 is TGTGCCAGCAGCTTAAGTAGCGGGAGTCAGACCCAGTACTTC.

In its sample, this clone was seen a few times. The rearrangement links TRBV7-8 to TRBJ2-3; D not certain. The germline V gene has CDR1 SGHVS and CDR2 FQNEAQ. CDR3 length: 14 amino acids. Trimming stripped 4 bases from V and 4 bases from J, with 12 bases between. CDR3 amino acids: CASSSPSRADTQYF. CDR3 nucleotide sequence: TGTGCCAGCAGCTCCCCGAGCCGGGCAGATACGCAGTATTTT.

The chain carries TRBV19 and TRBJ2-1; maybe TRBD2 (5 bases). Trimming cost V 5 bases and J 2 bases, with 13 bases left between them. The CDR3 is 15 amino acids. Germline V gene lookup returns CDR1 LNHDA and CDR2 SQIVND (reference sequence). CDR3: CASSYLLGTYNEQFF. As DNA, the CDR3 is TGTGCCAGTAGTTACCTCCTCGGGACCTACAATGAGCAGTTCTTC.

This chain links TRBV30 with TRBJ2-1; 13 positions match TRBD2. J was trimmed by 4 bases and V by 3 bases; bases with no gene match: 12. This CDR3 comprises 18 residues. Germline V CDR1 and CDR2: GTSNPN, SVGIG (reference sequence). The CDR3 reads CAWSRRTSGRGRYNEQFF. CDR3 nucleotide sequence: TGTGCCTGGAGCCGAAGGACTAGCGGGAGAGGCCGTTACAATGAGCAGTTCTTC.

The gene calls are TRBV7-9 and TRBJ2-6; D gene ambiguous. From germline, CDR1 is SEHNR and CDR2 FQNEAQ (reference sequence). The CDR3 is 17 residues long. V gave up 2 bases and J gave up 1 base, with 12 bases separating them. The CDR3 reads CASSLNSYKSGANVLTF. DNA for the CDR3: TGTGCCAGCAGCTTAAACAGTTATAAGTCTGGGGCCAACGTCCTGACTTTC.

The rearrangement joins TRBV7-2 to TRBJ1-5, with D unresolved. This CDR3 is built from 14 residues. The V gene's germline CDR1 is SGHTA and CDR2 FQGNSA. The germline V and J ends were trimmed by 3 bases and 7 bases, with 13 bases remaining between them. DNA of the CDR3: TGTGCCAGCAGCTTTCGGGAGGGTAGACAGCCCCAGCATTTT. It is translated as CASSFREGRQPQHF.

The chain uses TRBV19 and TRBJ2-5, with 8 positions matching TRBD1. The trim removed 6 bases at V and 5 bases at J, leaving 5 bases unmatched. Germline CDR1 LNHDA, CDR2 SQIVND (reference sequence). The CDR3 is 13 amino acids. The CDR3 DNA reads TGTGCCAGTAGGATAACAGGGGGGGAGACCCAGTACTTC. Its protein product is CASRITGGETQYF.

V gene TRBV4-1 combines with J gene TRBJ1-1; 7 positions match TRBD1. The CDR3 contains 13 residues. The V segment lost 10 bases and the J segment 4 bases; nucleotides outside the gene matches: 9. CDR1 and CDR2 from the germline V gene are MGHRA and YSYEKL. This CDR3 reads CATRRGQSTEAFF. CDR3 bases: TGCGCCACCCGTAGGGGGCAGAGCACTGAAGCTTTCTTT.

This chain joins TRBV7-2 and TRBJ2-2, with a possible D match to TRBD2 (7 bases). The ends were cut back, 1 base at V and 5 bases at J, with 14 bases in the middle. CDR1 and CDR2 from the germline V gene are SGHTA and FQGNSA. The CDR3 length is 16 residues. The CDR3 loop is CASSLVGGRRTGELFF. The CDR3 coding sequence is TGTGCCAGCAGCTTAGTGGGGGGGCGTAGAACCGGGGAGCTGTTTTTT.

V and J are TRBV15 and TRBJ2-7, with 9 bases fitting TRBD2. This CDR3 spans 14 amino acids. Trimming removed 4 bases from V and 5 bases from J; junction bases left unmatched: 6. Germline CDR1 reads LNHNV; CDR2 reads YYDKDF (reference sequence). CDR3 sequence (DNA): TGTGCCACCAGCACGGGACTAGCTGGCAACGAGCAGTACTTC. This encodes CATSTGLAGNEQYF.

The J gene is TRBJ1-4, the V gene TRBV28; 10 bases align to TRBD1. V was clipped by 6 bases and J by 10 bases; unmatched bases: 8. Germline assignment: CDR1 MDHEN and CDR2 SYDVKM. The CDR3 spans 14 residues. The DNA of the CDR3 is TGTGCCAGCAGGGACGACAGGGGGCTGGTAAAACTGTTTTTT. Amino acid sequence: CASRDDRGLVKLFF.

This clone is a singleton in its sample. CDR3 sequence (DNA): TGCGCCAGCAGCTCCACAGGGACTGGGGCCAACGTCCTGACTTTC. Residues: CASSSTGTGANVLTF. The rearrangement joins TRBV5-1 to TRBJ2-6; tentatively, D is TRBD1 (6 bases). In germline, CDR1 is SGHRS, CDR2 YFSETQ. This CDR3 contains 15 residues. V dropped 3 bases and J dropped 2 bases, with 9 bases sitting between them. The variable domain in full, with the rest retrieved from reference TRBV5-1 and TRBJ2-6, is KAGVTQTPRYLIKTRGQQVTLSCSPISGHRSVSWYQQTPGQGLQFLFEYFSETQRNKGNFPGRFSGRQFSNSRSEMNVSTLELGDSALYLCASSSTGTGANVLTFGAGSRLTVL.

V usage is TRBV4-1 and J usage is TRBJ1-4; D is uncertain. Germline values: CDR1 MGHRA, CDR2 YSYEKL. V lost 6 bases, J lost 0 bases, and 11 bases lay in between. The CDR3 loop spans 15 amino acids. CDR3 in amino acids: CASRNPVATNEKLFF. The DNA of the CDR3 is TGCGCCAGCAGAAACCCAGTCGCAACTAATGAAAAACTGTTTTTT.